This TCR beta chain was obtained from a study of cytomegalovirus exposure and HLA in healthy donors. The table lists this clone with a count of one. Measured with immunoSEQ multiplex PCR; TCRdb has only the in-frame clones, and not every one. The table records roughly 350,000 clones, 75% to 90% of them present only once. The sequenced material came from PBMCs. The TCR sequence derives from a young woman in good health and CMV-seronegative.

For the CDR3, the DNA is TGTGCCAGCAGTCTAAGCTCCTACAATGAGCAGTTCTTC. Translating gives CASSLSSYNEQFF. The rearrangement joins TRBV27 to TRBJ2-1; D gene uncertain. The CDR3 runs to 13 residues. Looked up from germline, CDR1 is MNHEY and CDR2 is SMNVEV (reference sequence). Trimming took 5 bases from V and 0 from J, leaving 5 bases between them.